The present TCR beta chain was sequenced within a study of blood T cell repertoires in COVID-19. Assay used: immunoSEQ multiplex PCR; TCRdb lists only in-frame clones, some missing. This sample carries fewer than 400,000 clones, roughly 85% of them seen once, and the ten largest clones take about 1.9%. Germline-derived CDR1 and CDR2 are GTSNPN and SVGIG (reference sequence). CDR3 length: 16 amino acids. V lost 4 bases and J 1 base, leaving 19 bases between the germline ends. Contact with a PCR-confirmed or clinician-diagnosed COVID-19 case occurred within 2 weeks of entry. Sequencing input: PBMCs or T cells enriched from blood (not recorded which). The clonotype was recovered from a young woman who had been exposed to COVID-19. This chain joins TRBV30 and TRBJ1-1; D might be TRBD1 (5 bases). In DNA, the CDR3 is TGTGCCTGGACCCGCCCCCAGGGCGTTAAGAACACTGAAGCTTTCTTT. Translated: CAWTRPQGVKNTEAFF.